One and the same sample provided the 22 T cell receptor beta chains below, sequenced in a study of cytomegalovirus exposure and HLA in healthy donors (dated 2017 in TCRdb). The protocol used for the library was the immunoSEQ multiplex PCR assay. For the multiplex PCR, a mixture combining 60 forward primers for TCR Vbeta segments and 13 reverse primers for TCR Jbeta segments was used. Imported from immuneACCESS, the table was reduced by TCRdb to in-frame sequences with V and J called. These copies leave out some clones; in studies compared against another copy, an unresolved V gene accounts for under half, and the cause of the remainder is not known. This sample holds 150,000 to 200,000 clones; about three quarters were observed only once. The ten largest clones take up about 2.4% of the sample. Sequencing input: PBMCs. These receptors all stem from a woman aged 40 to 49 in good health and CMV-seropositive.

The CDR3 nucleotides read TGTGCCAGCAGGACTAGCGGGGACAATGAGCAGTTCTTC. This codes for CASRTSGDNEQFF. The chain links TRBV6-6 to TRBJ2-1, with 11 bases aligning to TRBD2. Germline V CDR1 and CDR2: MNHNY, SVGAGI (reference sequence). Trimming cost V 6 bases and J 5 bases; bases outside gene matches: 0. The CDR3 spans 13 residues.

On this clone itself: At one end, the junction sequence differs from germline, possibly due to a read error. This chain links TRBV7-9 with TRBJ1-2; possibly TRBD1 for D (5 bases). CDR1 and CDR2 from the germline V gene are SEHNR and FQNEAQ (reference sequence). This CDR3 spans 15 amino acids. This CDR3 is CSSFTAGEPNYGYTF. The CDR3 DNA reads TGTTCCAGCTTTACCGCGGGGGAGCCTAACTATGGCTACACCTTC. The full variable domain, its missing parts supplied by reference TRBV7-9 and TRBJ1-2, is DTGVSQNPRHKITKRGQNVTFRCDPISEHNRLYWYRQTLGQGPEFLTYFQNEAQLEKSRLLSDRFSAERPKGSFSTLEIQRTEQGDSAMYLCSSFTAGEPNYGYTFGSGTRLTVV.

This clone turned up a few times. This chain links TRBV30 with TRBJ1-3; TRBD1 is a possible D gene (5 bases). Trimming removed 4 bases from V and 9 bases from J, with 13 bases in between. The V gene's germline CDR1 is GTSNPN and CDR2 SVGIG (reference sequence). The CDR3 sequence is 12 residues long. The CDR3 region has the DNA TGTGCCTGGAAGACCTCAGGGCCCACCATATATTTT. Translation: CAWKTSGPTIYF. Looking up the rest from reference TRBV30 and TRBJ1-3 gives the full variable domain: SQTIHQWPATLVQPVGSPLSLECTVEGTSNPNLYWYRQAAGRGLQLLFYSVGIGQISSEVPQNLSASRPQDRQFILSSKKLLLSDSGFYLCAWKTSGPTIYFGEGSWLTVV.

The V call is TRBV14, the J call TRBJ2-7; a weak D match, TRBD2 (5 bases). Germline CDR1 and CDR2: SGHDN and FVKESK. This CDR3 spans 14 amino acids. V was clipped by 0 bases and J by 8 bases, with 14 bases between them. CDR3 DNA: TGTGCCAGCAGCCAAGATAATCCGGGGTTCCAGCAGTACTTC. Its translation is CASSQDNPGFQQYF.

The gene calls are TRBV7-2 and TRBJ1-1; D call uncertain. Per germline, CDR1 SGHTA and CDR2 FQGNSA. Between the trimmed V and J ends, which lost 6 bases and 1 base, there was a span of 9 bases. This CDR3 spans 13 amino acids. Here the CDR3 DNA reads TGTGCCAGCAGACCTAGTGAGAACACTGAAGCTTTCTTT. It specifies CASRPSENTEAFF.

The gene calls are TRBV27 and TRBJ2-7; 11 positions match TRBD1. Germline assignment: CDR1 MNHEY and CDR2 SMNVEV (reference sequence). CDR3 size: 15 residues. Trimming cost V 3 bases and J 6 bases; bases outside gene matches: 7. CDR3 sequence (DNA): TGTGCCAGCAGTTTTTACCGGACAGGGGGCATCGAGCAGTACTTC. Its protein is CASSFYRTGGIEQYF.

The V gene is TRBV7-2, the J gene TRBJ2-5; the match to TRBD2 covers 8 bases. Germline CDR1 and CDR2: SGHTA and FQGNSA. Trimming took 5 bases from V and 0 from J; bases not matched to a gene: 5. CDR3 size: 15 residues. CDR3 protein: CASSLLAGYQETQYF. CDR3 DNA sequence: TGTGCCAGCAGCCTTTTAGCGGGGTACCAAGAGACCCAGTACTTC.

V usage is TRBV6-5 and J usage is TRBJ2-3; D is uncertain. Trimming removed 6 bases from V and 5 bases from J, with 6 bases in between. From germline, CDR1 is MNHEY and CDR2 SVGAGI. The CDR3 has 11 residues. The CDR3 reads CASRSRDTQYF. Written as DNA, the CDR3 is TGTGCCAGCAGGAGTAGAGATACGCAGTATTTT.

The DNA for the CDR3 is TGTGCCAGCCTGAAGGGGTGGGGAGAGACCCAGTACTTC. It encodes CASLKGWGETQYF. V usage is TRBV2 and J usage is TRBJ2-5; a possible D gene is TRBD1 (5 bases). The ends were cut back, 8 bases at V and 4 bases at J, with 14 bases in the middle. Germline-derived CDR1 and CDR2 are SNHLY and FYNNEI. The CDR3 is 13 amino acids.

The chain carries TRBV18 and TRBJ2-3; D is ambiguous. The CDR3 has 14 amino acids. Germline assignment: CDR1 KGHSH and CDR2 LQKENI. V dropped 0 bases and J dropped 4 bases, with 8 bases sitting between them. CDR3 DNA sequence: TGTGCCAGCTCACCACCTAATATCGCAGATACGCAGTATTTT. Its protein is CASSPPNIADTQYF.

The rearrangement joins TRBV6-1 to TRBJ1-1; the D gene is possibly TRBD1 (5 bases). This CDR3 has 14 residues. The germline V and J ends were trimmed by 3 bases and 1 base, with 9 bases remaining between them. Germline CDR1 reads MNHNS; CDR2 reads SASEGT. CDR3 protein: CASSDHRRNTEAFF. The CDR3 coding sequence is TGTGCCAGCAGTGATCACAGGCGGAACACTGAAGCTTTCTTT.

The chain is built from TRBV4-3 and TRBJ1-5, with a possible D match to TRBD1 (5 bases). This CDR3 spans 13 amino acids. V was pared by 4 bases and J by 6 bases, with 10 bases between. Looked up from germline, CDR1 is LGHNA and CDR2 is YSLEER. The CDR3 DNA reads TGCGCCAGCAGCCTTCTAAGGGGTCAGCCCCAGCATTTT. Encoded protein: CASSLLRGQPQHF.

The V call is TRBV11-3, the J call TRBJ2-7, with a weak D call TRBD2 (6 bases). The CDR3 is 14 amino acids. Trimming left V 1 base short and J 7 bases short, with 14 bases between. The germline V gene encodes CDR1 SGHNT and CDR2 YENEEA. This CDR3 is CASSLGSGPLEQYF. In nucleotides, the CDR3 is TGTGCCAGCAGCTTAGGCAGCGGGCCCCTGGAGCAGTACTTC.

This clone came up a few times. CDR3 amino acids: CASSQQASSFGYGYTF. Written as DNA, the CDR3 is TGTGCCAGCAGCCAACAGGCCTCTTCGTTCGGCTATGGCTACACCTTC. This rearrangement joins TRBV14 to TRBJ1-2; D remains ambiguous. Trimming took 2 bases from V and 4 from J, leaving 17 bases between them. The CDR3 loop spans 16 amino acids. Germline V gene sequence: CDR1 SGHDN, CDR2 FVKESK.

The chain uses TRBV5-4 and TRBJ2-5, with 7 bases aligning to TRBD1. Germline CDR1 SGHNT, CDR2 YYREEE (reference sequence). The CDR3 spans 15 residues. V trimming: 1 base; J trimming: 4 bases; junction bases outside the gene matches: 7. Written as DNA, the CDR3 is TGTGCCAGCAGCTTGAAACACAGGGGATCAGAGACCCAGTACTTC. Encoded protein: CASSLKHRGSETQYF.

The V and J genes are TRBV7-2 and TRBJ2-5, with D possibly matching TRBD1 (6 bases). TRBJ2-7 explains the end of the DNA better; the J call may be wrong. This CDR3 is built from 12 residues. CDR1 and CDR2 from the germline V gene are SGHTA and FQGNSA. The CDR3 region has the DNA TGTGCCAGCAGGGCAGGGGTTGGCGAGCAGTACTTC. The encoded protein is CASRAGVGEQYF.

The CDR3 DNA reads as TGCGCCAGCAGCTTGGGAGGGATCCCCAACTATGGCTACACCTTC. This sequence encodes CASSLGGIPNYGYTF. This rearrangement joins TRBV5-1 to TRBJ1-2; D is ambiguous. Trimming took 0 bases from V and 2 from J, leaving 11 bases between them. The V gene's germline CDR1 is SGHRS and CDR2 YFSETQ. This CDR3 spans 15 amino acids.

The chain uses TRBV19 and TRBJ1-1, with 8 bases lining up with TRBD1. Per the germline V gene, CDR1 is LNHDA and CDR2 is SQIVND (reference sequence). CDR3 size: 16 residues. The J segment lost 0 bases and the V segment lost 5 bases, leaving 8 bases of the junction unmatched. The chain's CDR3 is CASSPRQGTVNTEAFF. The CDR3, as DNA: TGTGCCAGTAGTCCCAGACAGGGGACGGTGAACACTGAAGCTTTCTTT. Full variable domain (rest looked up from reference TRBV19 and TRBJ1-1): DGGITQSPKYLFRKEGQNVTLSCEQNLNHDAMYWYRQDPGQGLRLIYYSQIVNDFQKGDIAEGYSVSREKKESFPLTVTSAQKNPTAFYLCASSPRQGTVNTEAFFGQGTRLTVV.

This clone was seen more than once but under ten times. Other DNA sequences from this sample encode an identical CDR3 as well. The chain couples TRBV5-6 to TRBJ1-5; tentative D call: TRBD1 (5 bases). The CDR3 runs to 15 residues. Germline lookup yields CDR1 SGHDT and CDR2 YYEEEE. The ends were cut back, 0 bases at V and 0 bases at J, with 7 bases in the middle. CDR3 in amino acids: CASSLARVSNQPQHF. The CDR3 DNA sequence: TGTGCCAGCAGCTTGGCCAGGGTTAGCAATCAGCCCCAGCATTTT. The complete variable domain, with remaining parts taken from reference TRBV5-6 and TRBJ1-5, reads DAGVTQSPTHLIKTRGQQVTLRCSPKSGHDTVSWYQQALGQGPQFIFQYYEEEERQRGNFPDRFSGHQFPNYSSELNVNALLLGDSALYLCASSLARVSNQPQHFGDGTRLSIL.

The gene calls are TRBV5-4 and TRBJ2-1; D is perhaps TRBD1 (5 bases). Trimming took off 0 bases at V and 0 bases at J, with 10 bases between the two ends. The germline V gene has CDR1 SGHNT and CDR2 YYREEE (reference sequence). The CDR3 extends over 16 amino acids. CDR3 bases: TGTGCCAGCAGCTTGGGGGGCCAAAGCTCCTACAATGAGCAGTTCTTC. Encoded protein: CASSLGGQSSYNEQFF. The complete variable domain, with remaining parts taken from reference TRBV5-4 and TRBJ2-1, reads ETGVTQSPTHLIKTRGQQVTLRCSSQSGHNTVSWYQQALGQGPQFIFQYYREEENGRGNFPPRFSGLQFPNYSSELNVNALELDDSALYLCASSLGGQSSYNEQFFGPGTRLTVL.

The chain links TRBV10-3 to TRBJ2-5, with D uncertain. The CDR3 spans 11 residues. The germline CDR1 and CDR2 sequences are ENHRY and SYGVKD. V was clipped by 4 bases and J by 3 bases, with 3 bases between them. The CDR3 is CAISAEETQYF. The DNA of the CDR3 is TGTGCCATCAGTGCTGAAGAGACCCAGTACTTC.

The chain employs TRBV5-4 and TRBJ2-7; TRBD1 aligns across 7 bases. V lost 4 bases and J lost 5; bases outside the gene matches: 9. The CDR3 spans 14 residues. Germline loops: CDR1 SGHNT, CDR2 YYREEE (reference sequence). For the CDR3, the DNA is TGTGCCAGCAGCCCATTACAGGGGAGCAACGAGCAGTACTTC. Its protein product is CASSPLQGSNEQYF.